These T cell receptor beta chains were read from a single sample in a study of T cell responses to AZD1222 COVID-19 vaccine. Here immunoSEQ multiplex PCR was the method, and the copy in TCRdb shows in-frame clones only, minus some. Of a few hundred thousand clones in the sample, over 85% are singletons; the top ten hold around 0.6%. Sequenced material: peripheral blood, taken on day 0 of AZD1222 vaccination. All receptors derive from an adult in good health. Both conserved end residues are part of each CDR3. D genes are given only for firm matches. Clone sizes are given selectively: once, few, many, or a class where the clone is expanded.

>TRBJ2-5|-|-|TRBV6-5
TGTGCCAGCCGGACGGGAACCCAAGAGACCCAGTACTTC
CASRTGTQETQYF
>TRBJ2-3|-|TRBD1|TRBV6-1
TGTGCCAGCAGTGCAATAGGACAGGGGGAGACAGATACGCAGTATTTT
CASSAIGQGETDTQYF
>TRBJ1-1|-|-|TRBV28
TGTGCCAGCAGTTTTCGCCCGCAGACAGGGAACACTGAAGCTTTCTTT
CASSFRPQTGNTEAFF
>TRBJ2-7|-|-|TRBV29-1
TGCAGCGTCGAATCAGGGGTGGGGTCCTACGAGCAGTACTTC
CSVESGVGSYEQYF
>TRBJ1-1|once|TRBD1|TRBV7-9
TGTGCCAGCAGCCCAGGGGGCGTCACTGAAGCTTTCTTT
CASSPGGVTEAFF
>TRBJ2-7|-|-|TRBV5-1
TGCGCCAGCAGCTTGGGGGACCTTGAGGGCTACGAGCAGTACTTC
CASSLGDLEGYEQYF
>TRBJ1-1|-|-|TRBV5-1
TGCGCCAGCAGCTCGATAGGGACTGAAGCTTTCTTT
CASSSIGTEAFF
>TRBJ1-5|-|-|TRBV18
TGTGCCAGCTCCTGGGGAGGGGCTCAGCCCCAGCATTTT
CASSWGGAQPQHF
>TRBJ1-1|-|TRBD1|TRBV15
TGTGCCACCAGCAGAGGCTCCTCAGGGGGTAATACTGAAGCTTTCTTT
CATSRGSSGGNTEAFF
>TRBJ2-5|-|TRBD2|TRBV5-4
TGTGCCAGCAGCTTGGAGACTAGCGGGGGCCCAAGGGAGACCCAGTACTTC
CASSLETSGGPRETQYF
>TRBJ2-7|-|-|TRBV6-2/TRBV6-3
TGTGCCAGCAGTTACGGGGGGCCCTACGAGCAGTACTTC
CASSYGGPYEQYF
>TRBJ2-7|-|TRBD2|TRBV5-1
TGCGCCAGCAGCGCGGGACTAGCGGGGTCCTACGAGCAGTACTTC
CASSAGLAGSYEQYF
>TRBJ1-4|-|-|TRBV5-6
TGTGCCAGCAGACCCCGGGGTGAAAAACTGTTTTTT
CASRPRGEKLFF
>TRBJ1-2|-|-|TRBV9
TGTGCCAGCAACCGAGCGAACTATGGCTACACCTTC
CASNRANYGYTF
>TRBJ1-1|-|-|TRBV28
TGTGCCAGCAGTCCGTCCGGGGGGAACACTGAAGCTTTCTTT
CASSPSGGNTEAFF
>TRBJ2-2|-|TRBD1|TRBV29-1
TGCAGCGCGCGAAAGGGGACAGGGAACACCGGGGAGCTGTTTTTT
CSARKGTGNTGELFF
>TRBJ1-2|-|-|TRBV5-1
TGCGCCAGCAGCTTGGACAGCTATGGCTACACCTTC
CASSLDSYGYTF
>TRBJ2-1|-|TRBD2|TRBV10-3
TGTGCCACCGCCGGGACTAGCGGGAGCAATGAGCAGTTCTTC
CATAGTSGSNEQFF
>TRBJ1-1|-|TRBD1|TRBV18
TGTGCCAGCTCACCACCGCGAGGGGACAGGAGTATGAACACTGAAGCTTTCTTT
CASSPPRGDRSMNTEAFF
>TRBJ2-7|-|-|TRBV9
TGTGCCAGCAGCGTCGGCGGTTCCTACGAGCAGTACTTC
CASSVGGSYEQYF
>TRBJ2-1|-|TRBD1|TRBV7-6
TGTGCCAGCAGCTTAGGAGGGGGACAGGGTCTGTGGAATGAGCAGTTCTTC
CASSLGGGQGLWNEQFF
>TRBJ1-2|-|TRBD1|TRBV7-8
TGTGCCAGCAGCCTACTAATAGACAGGGGTGGAGGCTACACCTTC
CASSLLIDRGGGYTF
>TRBJ1-1|-|-|TRBV7-3
TGTGCCAGCAGCTTAGGGGGAGGCCGGACGGGGACTGAAGCTTTCTTT
CASSLGGGRTGTEAFF
>TRBJ1-1|-|-|TRBV28
TGTGCCAGCAGTTTCTTATTGGGTGCTAACACTGAAGCTTTCTTT
CASSFLLGANTEAFF
>TRBJ2-2|-|TRBD1|TRBV5-1
TGCGCCAGCAGCGGACAGGGGGACGGCGGGGAGCTGTTTTTT
CASSGQGDGGELFF
>TRBJ2-1|once|TRBD2|TRBV28
TGTGCCAGCACAGTAGGGACTAGCGGGATTGCTTCCTACAATGAGCAGTTCTTC
CASTVGTSGIASYNEQFF
>TRBJ2-7|-|TRBD2|TRBV4-3
TGCGCCAGCAGCCAAGATTTACGGACTAGCGGGAGAGCCCACGAGCAGTACTTC
CASSQDLRTSGRAHEQYF
>TRBJ1-2|once|TRBD1|TRBV27
TGTGCCAGCAGGCCCCCGGGACAGCTTTCCACCTTC
CASRPPGQLSTF
>TRBJ2-5|-|TRBD1|TRBV5-1
TGCGCCAGCAGCGAAGGGGGCCCACAAGAGACCCAGTACTTC
CASSEGGPQETQYF